Each of the 14 T cell receptor beta chains below was sequenced from the same sample in a study of cytomegalovirus exposure and HLA in healthy donors. Use of 60 Vbeta and 13 Jbeta primers characterized the PCR. The data were produced by immunoSEQ multiplex PCR, yet TCRdb's version contains in-frame clones alone and is incomplete. The data hold under 200,000 clones, with over 70% observed a single time. Input material: PBMCs. Source of these receptors: a man aged 50-60 years in good health and CMV-seronegative.

About this clone: The junction departs from germline at one end; a sequencing error may be responsible. The gene calls are TRBV2 and TRBJ1-5, with D possibly matching TRBD1 (6 bases). CDR1 is SNHLY, CDR2 FYNNEI, per germline. The CDR3 covers 13 residues. The CDR3 region is CASRDTGNRPQHF. CDR3 nucleotides: TGTGCCAGCCGGGACACCGGCAATCGGCCCCAGCATTTT. Looking up the rest from reference TRBV2 and TRBJ1-5 gives the full variable domain: EPEVTQTPSHQVTQMGQEVILRCVPISNHLYFYWYRQILGQKVEFLVSFYNNEISEKSEIFDDQFSVERPDGSNFTLKIRSTKLEDSAMYFCASRDTGNRPQHFGDGTRLSIL.

This sequence joins TRBV27 and TRBJ2-1; 7 positions match TRBD1. The J segment lost 4 bases and the V segment lost 11 bases, leaving 8 bases of the junction unmatched. Germline V gene sequence: CDR1 MNHEY, CDR2 SMNVEV (reference sequence). CDR3 length equals 13 residues. CDR3 DNA: TGTGCCTCCAGGGACAGTATGTACAATGAGCAGTTCTTC. Its protein product is CASRDSMYNEQFF.

The V call is TRBV7-9, the J call TRBJ2-5, with 7 bases that match TRBD2. The length of the CDR3 is 14 residues. Germline loops: CDR1 SEHNR, CDR2 FQNEAQ (reference sequence). V was pared by 5 bases and J by 11 bases, with 14 bases of the junction left unmatched. The CDR3 loop reads CASSPPGLPSEQYF. DNA for the CDR3: TGTGCCAGCAGCCCTCCGGGACTACCTTCAGAGCAGTACTTC.

The rearrangement links TRBV6-5 to TRBJ2-2, with 7 nucleotides matching TRBD1. Per the germline V gene, CDR1 is MNHEY and CDR2 is SVGAGI. J was trimmed by 4 bases and V by 9 bases; bases with no gene match: 5. This CDR3 region has 13 residues. For the CDR3, the DNA is TGTGCCAGTAAGACAGGGCCCACCGGGGAGCTGTTTTTT. Amino acids: CASKTGPTGELFF.

The chain employs TRBV7-8 and TRBJ2-5; a weak D match, TRBD2 (5 bases). The CDR3 totals 15 residues. Trimming cost V 1 base and J 5 bases, with 14 bases left between them. The germline V gene encodes CDR1 SGHVS and CDR2 FQNEAQ. The CDR3 sequence is CASSLDGNTAETQYF. Written as DNA, the CDR3 is TGTGCCAGCAGCTTAGACGGGAATACTGCGGAGACCCAGTACTTC.

This sequence joins TRBV7-2 and TRBJ2-5; 9 nucleotides agree with TRBD1. Trimming took 5 bases from V and 9 from J; bases not matched to a gene: 13. CDR1 SGHTA and CDR2 FQGNSA come from the germline V gene. The CDR3 consists of 15 residues. The CDR3: CASSAIPGQGKAQYF. The CDR3 DNA reads as TGTGCCAGCAGCGCCATCCCTGGACAGGGGAAGGCCCAGTACTTC.

This clone was recorded only once. This chain connects TRBV9 to TRBJ1-1; D is unresolved. Trimming removed 3 bases at V and 3 bases at J, with 15 bases between. The CDR3 spans 15 residues. Germline V gene lookup returns CDR1 SGDLS and CDR2 YYNGEE. CDR3 protein: CASSGKTGLYTEAFF. The CDR3 coding sequence is TGTGCCAGCAGCGGAAAGACGGGATTGTACACTGAAGCTTTCTTT.

This chain links TRBV7-9 with TRBJ1-2; the match to TRBD1 covers 10 bases. Germline trimming cut 4 bases from V and 6 bases from J; bases unmatched to any gene: 2. The CDR3 has 13 amino acids. Germline CDR1 and CDR2: SEHNR and FQNEAQ (reference sequence). The CDR3 sequence is CASSSTGGHGYTF. The CDR3 DNA reads as TGTGCCAGCAGCTCGACAGGGGGCCATGGCTACACCTTC.

V gene TRBV10-1 combines with J gene TRBJ2-1, with TRBD2 matching over 8 bases. Looked up from germline, CDR1 is WNHNN and CDR2 is SYGVQD (reference sequence). Trimming took 5 bases from V and 7 from J; bases not matched to a gene: 7. This CDR3 is built from 14 residues. The CDR3 region is CASSRSGGGNEQFF. The CDR3 DNA reads TGCGCCAGCAGTCGGAGCGGGGGCGGGAATGAGCAGTTCTTC.

The J gene is TRBJ2-7, the V gene TRBV4-3; perhaps TRBD2 as D (6 bases). V lost 0 bases to trimming and J lost 3 bases, with 9 bases between them. CDR1 LGHNA and CDR2 YSLEER come from the germline V gene. The CDR3 covers 14 residues. The CDR3, as DNA: TGCGCCAGCAGCCAAGACCGGGGGTACTACGAGCAGTACTTC. It translates to CASSQDRGYYEQYF.

This chain links TRBV5-6 with TRBJ2-3; D perhaps matches TRBD1 (6 bases). Trimming took off 5 bases at V and 3 bases at J, with 16 bases between the two ends. The CDR3 consists of 15 residues. CDR1 and CDR2 from the germline V gene are SGHDT and YYEEEE. In DNA form, the CDR3 reads TGTGCCAGCAGTTATTGGGCAGGGGATACAGATACGCAGTATTTT. Translated, it gives CASSYWAGDTDTQYF.

The V and J genes are TRBV7-2 and TRBJ2-3, with 10 nucleotides matching TRBD2. V trimming: 7 bases; J trimming: 5 bases; junction bases outside the gene matches: 12. Germline lookup yields CDR1 SGHTA and CDR2 FQGNSA. The CDR3 has 16 amino acids. Here the CDR3 DNA reads TGTGCCAGCAAGCTAGCGGGGGCCGCTGGAGGAGATACGCAGTATTTT. Residues: CASKLAGAAGGDTQYF.

The genes are TRBV19 and TRBJ1-6; D is perhaps TRBD1 (5 bases). CDR3 size: 13 residues. The V gene's germline CDR1 is LNHDA and CDR2 SQIVND (reference sequence). The V end was cut by 7 bases, the J end by 9 bases, with 13 bases between. The CDR3 region has the DNA TGTGCCAGTACTACAGGTCGCGGTTCACCCCTCCACTTT. Translating it yields CASTTGRGSPLHF.

The J gene is TRBJ2-3, the V gene TRBV5-1; 8 nucleotides agree with TRBD2. The CDR3 is made up of 14 amino acids. V shed 6 bases and J 2 bases; nucleotides not matched to a gene: 5. Germline V gives CDR1 SGHRS, CDR2 YFSETQ. CDR3 bases: TGCGCCAGCAACGGCGGGGGGATCACAGATACGCAGTATTTT. Translating gives CASNGGGITDTQYF.